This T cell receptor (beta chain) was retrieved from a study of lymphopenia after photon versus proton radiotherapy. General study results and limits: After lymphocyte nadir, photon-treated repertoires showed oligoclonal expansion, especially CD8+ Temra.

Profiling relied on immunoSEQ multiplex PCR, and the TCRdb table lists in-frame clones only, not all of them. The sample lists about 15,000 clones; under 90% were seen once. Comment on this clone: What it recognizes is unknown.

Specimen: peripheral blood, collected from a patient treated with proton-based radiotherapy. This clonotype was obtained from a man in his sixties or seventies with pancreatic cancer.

Written as DNA, the CDR3 is TGCAGTGCTAGGCAGGACTATGGCTACACCTTC. It translates to CSARQDYGYTF. This sequence joins TRBV20-1 and TRBJ1-2, with D hard to call. Germline CDR1 is DFQATT and CDR2 is SNEGSKA (reference sequence). V was cut by 3 bases and J by 3 bases, with 5 bases left in between. This CDR3 is 11 amino acids long.